This TCR beta chain was sequenced in a study of early T cells in non-severe SARS-CoV-2 infection (dated by TCRdb to about 2021). At the level of the whole study: TCR sequencing used bulk RNA from unsorted whole blood, so alpha and beta chains could not be paired. What the study reported, not specific to this receptor: VDJdb matching was skewed toward anti-spike CD8 responses, so virus-specific expansions were likely underestimated and private and CD4 specificities were missed.

The receptor library was made with 5' RACE. This sample was sequenced with a NextSeq 500. Unique molecular identifiers were attached to individual cDNA molecules in the TCR library protocol so that sequencing error and PCR bias could be corrected. TCR alpha and beta chains were both sequenced, and the abundances of alpha and beta sequences in each sample were closely correlated with each other. The study's own analysis went as follows. Decombinator V4 was used to annotate the V gene, J gene and CDR3 of the TCR sequences. TCRs were defined as expanded if a significant change between any two time points was detected under a Poisson model with p below 0.0001. TCR abundances were normalised to the total number of TCRs sequenced per sample and expressed as counts per million. TRAV1-2 paired with TRAJ12, TRAJ20 or TRAJ33 defined MAIT TCRs, while TRAV10 paired with TRAJ18 defined iNKT TCRs. A search of VDJdb, accessed on 1 November 2021, was run for TCRs annotated to CMV, EBV and SARS-CoV-2, with TCRs annotated for multiple antigens excluded. The public reads were reanalyzed by TCRdb: fastp trimming at Q25, MiXCR alignment, in-frame beta chains only. A single entry per CDR3 protein holds the most common genes and DNA from its merged rows. The V and J calls here are based on TCRdb, not the publication. The sample profile shows roughly 38,000 distinct CDR3 sequences; 5.5% of them were found once. Clones ranked in the top ten supply 4.4% of the sample.

A case-control design nested within a healthcare worker cohort in London, UK, was used, with weekly nasopharyngeal swab PCR tests and blood sampling performed. Healthcare workers were enrolled in the week of the UK lockdown, from 23 to 31 March 2020, and were followed every week for up to roughly 15 weeks. At least ten counts were recorded for this clonotype. Its antigen remains undetermined. Nothing much larger sits one base from this clone, and base qualities are not available. Trimming removed 7 bases from V and 12 bases from J, leaving 22 bases between the germline ends. The CDR3, from cysteine to phenylalanine, totals 13 residues. Only the CDR3 DNA stays, 39 bases, in frame from base 1. Sequences DFQATT (CDR1) and SNEGSKA (CDR2) are obtained from the germline V gene (reference sequence).

This specimen was whole blood, taken at baseline. The receptor was isolated from an adult who was a healthcare worker with PCR-confirmed SARS-CoV-2 infection or an uninfected control (not recorded which). Recombination connected TRBV20-1 to TRBJ2-1, with TRBD1 perhaps the D gene, on 5 matching bases. The DNA sequence follows: TGCAGTGTCAAGCCGGTTGGCCCAGGGTCGCAGTTCTTC. Translated, this gives CSVKPVGPGSQFF.